This TCR beta chain was captured in a study of T cells in Graves' hyperthyroidism and ophthalmopathy. This clonotype was picked up many times. The CDR3 contains 14 residues. Germline CDR1 is MNHEY and CDR2 is SVGEGT. V trimming: 6 bases; J trimming: 1 base; junction bases outside the gene matches: 6. Diagnosis of hyperthyroidism was new in patients aged 18 to 65, and its duration was under 2 months. Diagnoses were made from clinical symptoms, serum measures (thyroxine and TRAb), thyroid ultrasound and orbital computed tomography. Each 10 ml fresh peripheral blood draw supplied the PBMCs. RNA transcripts provided the source from which TCR beta CDR3 regions were amplified. First-round RT-PCR of the TCR CDR3 relied on the HTBI primer set. TCRdb recomputed calls from the multiplex PCR reads with MiXCR, one row per CDR3 protein. Here the sample spans 300,000 or so distinct CDR3 sequences, 15% to 20% being singletons.

The TCR was taken from a woman aged 50 to 65 with Graves' hyperthyroidism. The sample comprised blood. The V and J genes are TRBV6-2 or TRBV6-3 and TRBJ2-7; TRBD2 agrees at 7 bases. The CDR3 loop reads CASRPHSGSYEQYF. In DNA, the CDR3 is TGTGCCAGCAGGCCGCATAGCGGGTCCTACGAGCAGTACTTC.